A selection of T cell receptor beta chains follows, all from one sample in a study of cytomegalovirus exposure and HLA in healthy donors. Measured with immunoSEQ multiplex PCR; TCRdb has only the in-frame clones, and not every one. The sample lists fewer than 80,000 clones; over 95% were seen once. Sequences were obtained from PBMCs. The receptors stem from a woman under 30 in good health and CMV-seropositive. The CDR3 runs from the conserved cysteine through the conserved F or W. The D gene is left open where the match is weak. The size field is filled for only some rows; it gives once, few, many or a size class.

clone_size	v_call	d_call	j_call	cdr3_aa	cdr3_nt
.	TRBV30	TRBD1	TRBJ1-6	CAWSVQGYSPLHF	TGTGCCTGGAGTGTACAGGGGTACTCACCCCTCCACTTT
.	TRBV13	.	TRBJ2-5	CASSLADFGEETQYF	TGTGCCAGCAGCTTAGCGGATTTCGGGGAAGAGACCCAGTACTTC
.	TRBV19	TRBD2	TRBJ2-3	CASSLAGGRDTQYF	TGTGCCAGTAGCTTGGCGGGAGGGAGGGATACGCAGTATTTT
.	TRBV6-5	TRBD1	TRBJ2-7	CASSNTGDWTYEQYF	TGTGCCAGCAGTAATACAGGGGATTGGACCTACGAGCAGTACTTC
once	TRBV4-3	TRBD2	TRBJ2-3	CASSQDAALAGGGDTQYF	TGCGCCAGCAGCCAAGATGCCGCACTAGCGGGGGGAGGAGATACGCAGTATTTT
.	TRBV27	TRBD2	TRBJ2-7	CASSLSSGTRVAEQYF	TGTGCCAGCAGTTTGTCATCCGGGACTAGAGTGGCTGAGCAGTACTTC
.	TRBV28	.	TRBJ1-5	CASSWEGRRDNQPQHF	TGTGCCAGCAGTTGGGAGGGTCGTCGGGACAATCAGCCCCAGCATTTT
.	TRBV28	TRBD2	TRBJ2-1	CASRSIREDKWGEQFF	TGTGCCAGCAGAAGTATCCGGGAGGATAAGTGGGGTGAGCAGTTCTTC
.	TRBV7-9	.	TRBJ2-5	CASSTTQGGETQYF	TGTGCCAGCAGCACCACACAAGGCGGGGAGACCCAGTACTTC
.	TRBV27	.	TRBJ2-1	CASRGGYNEQFF	TGTGCCAGCAGGGGGGGTTACAATGAGCAGTTCTTC
.	TRBV6-5	.	TRBJ1-1	CASSPLGRANTEAFF	TGTGCCAGCAGTCCCTTGGGCAGGGCGAACACTGAAGCTTTCTTT